The 17 T cell receptor beta chains reported below all come from one sample, sequenced in a study of T cells in localized non-small cell lung cancer. The repertoire was sequenced with immunoSEQ multiplex PCR; TCRdb's copy has only in-frame clones and lacks some. In the table there are tens of thousands of clones, about nine tenths of which are singletons. This specimen consisted of peripheral blood, obtained before any cancer treatment. The receptor source for this set is a woman aged 35 to 70 with stage I lung adenocarcinoma.

The chain combines TRBV6-5 with TRBJ2-5; D perhaps matches TRBD2 (6 bases). The CDR3 has 13 residues. The V and J ends lost 2 bases and 5 bases respectively, with 9 bases between them. In germline, CDR1 is MNHEY, CDR2 SVGAGI. CDR3 region: CASSYGGAETQYF. The CDR3 DNA is TGTGCCAGCAGTTACGGCGGGGCTGAGACCCAGTACTTC.

The genes are TRBV5-1 and TRBJ1-4; TRBD1 might be the D (5 bases). Trimming stripped 0 bases from V and 8 bases from J, with 11 bases between. Germline V CDR1 and CDR2: SGHRS, YFSETQ. CDR3 size: 14 residues. The CDR3 DNA follows: TGCGCCAGCAGCTTGGAGGGATGGGACGAAAAACTGTTTTTT. This encodes CASSLEGWDEKLFF.

The chain uses TRBV6-1 and TRBJ1-2, with D perhaps matching TRBD1 (5 bases). The germline V gene has CDR1 MNHNS and CDR2 SASEGT. The V end was cut by 2 bases, the J end by 5 bases, with 9 bases between. The CDR3 sequence is 13 residues long. The DNA for the CDR3 is TGTGCCAGCAGTGAAAATGGGGGTTATGGCTACACCTTC. Protein product: CASSENGGYGYTF.

V is TRBV5-4 and J is TRBJ1-1; 9 bases are shared with TRBD1. V lost 4 bases, J lost 4 bases, and 5 bases stayed unmatched. The CDR3 is made up of 14 amino acids. In germline, CDR1 is SGHNT, CDR2 YYREEE (reference sequence). CDR3 in amino acids: CASSRDRVATEAFF. CDR3 sequence (DNA): TGTGCCAGCAGCAGGGACAGGGTGGCCACTGAAGCTTTCTTT. The whole variable domain, remainder taken from reference TRBV5-4 and TRBJ1-1, is ETGVTQSPTHLIKTRGQQVTLRCSSQSGHNTVSWYQQALGQGPQFIFQYYREEENGRGNFPPRFSGLQFPNYSSELNVNALELDDSALYLCASSRDRVATEAFFGQGTRLTVV.

This rearrangement joins TRBV5-1 to TRBJ2-5; TRBD2 matches at 9 bases. The CDR3 sequence is 15 residues long. The germline V gene encodes CDR1 SGHRS and CDR2 YFSETQ. Trimming took 4 bases from V and 3 from J; bases not matched to a gene: 7. The DNA of the CDR3 is TGCGCCAGCAGCCGACGGACTAGCGCGAAAGAGACCCAGTACTTC. As protein: CASSRRTSAKETQYF.

The chain employs TRBV7-9 and TRBJ1-3, with D uncertain. V gave up 3 bases and J gave up 0 bases, with 6 bases separating them. This CDR3 has 14 amino acids. Germline V lookup: CDR1 SEHNR, CDR2 FQNEAQ (reference sequence). CDR3 coding DNA: TGTGCCAGCAGCTTGGGTGACTCTGGAAACACCATATATTTT. Its translation is CASSLGDSGNTIYF.

A single count supports this clone. The chain links TRBV11-2 to TRBJ2-5; 8 positions agree with TRBD1. Unmatched junction bases numbered 13, after V lost 5 bases and J lost 5 bases. Germline assignment: CDR1 SGHAT and CDR2 FQNNGV. The CDR3 is 16 residues long. Here the CDR3 reads CASSPWRTGIRETQYF. CDR3 in DNA: TGTGCCAGCAGCCCTTGGAGGACAGGGATTAGGGAGACCCAGTACTTC.

The rearrangement uses TRBV6-4 and TRBJ2-1; no clear D gene. Trimming removed 0 bases from V and 8 bases from J, with 14 bases in between. Germline assignment: CDR1 MRHNA and CDR2 SNTAGT. CDR3 length: 15 amino acids. The CDR3 region is CASSDSLVPSDEQFF. The CDR3, as DNA: TGTGCCAGCAGTGACTCGTTAGTCCCATCGGATGAGCAGTTCTTC.

The CDR3, as DNA: TGTGCCAGCAGCTTGGAGAAGCGGGAATCCTACGAGCAGTACTTC. Translation gives CASSLEKRESYEQYF. This chain uses TRBV5-4 with TRBJ2-7; 7 positions match TRBD2. This CDR3 region has 15 residues. The trim removed 0 bases at V and 1 base at J, leaving 4 bases unmatched. Germline V gene sequence: CDR1 SGHNT, CDR2 YYREEE (reference sequence).

V is TRBV11-2 and J is TRBJ2-1; tentatively, D is TRBD1 (6 bases). V lost 4 bases, J lost 12 bases, and 16 bases lay in between. Per the germline V gene, CDR1 is SGHAT and CDR2 is FQNNGV. The CDR3 has 13 residues. CDR3 in DNA: TGTGCCAGCAGCTGGAACAGGGCGAAAAGGCAGTTCTTC. It yields the protein CASSWNRAKRQFF. Full variable domain (outside the CDR3, taken from reference TRBV11-2 and TRBJ2-1): EAGVAQSPRYKIIEKRQSVAFWCNPISGHATLYWYQQILGQGPKLLIQFQNNGVVDDSQLPKDRFSAERLKGVDSTLKIQPAKLEDSAVYLCASSWNRAKRQFFGPGTRLTVL.

The chain joins TRBV6-1 to TRBJ1-2; D is ambiguous. Looked up from germline, CDR1 is MNHNS and CDR2 is SASEGT. The CDR3 is 11 amino acids. Deletions cut 3 bases from V and 5 bases from J, with 4 bases between. The DNA of the CDR3 is TGTGCCAGCAGTGACCGATATGGCTACACCTTC. This encodes CASSDRYGYTF.

The rearrangement uses TRBV5-5 and TRBJ1-2; tentatively, D is TRBD1 (6 bases). The CDR3 extends over 13 amino acids. The V gene lost 5 bases and the J gene lost 4 bases, with 12 bases spanning the gap. Germline CDR1 and CDR2: SGHKS and YYEKEE (reference sequence). The CDR3 region is CASSLDRIYGYTF. The CDR3 DNA is TGTGCCAGCAGTCTTGACAGGATCTATGGCTACACCTTC.

This chain uses TRBV4-3 with TRBJ2-7; D unclear. V gave up 3 bases and J gave up 4 bases, with 13 bases separating them. The CDR3 is made up of 14 amino acids. Germline CDR1 reads LGHNA; CDR2 reads YSLEER. In DNA, the CDR3 is TGCGCCAGCAGCCACCAGAACGCTCAGTACGAGCAGTACTTC. This gives the protein CASSHQNAQYEQYF.

The chain uses TRBV9 and TRBJ2-3, with 11 nucleotides matching TRBD2. Per germline, CDR1 SGDLS and CDR2 YYNGEE. CDR3 length: 17 residues. With V trimmed by 4 bases and J by 7 bases, 14 bases remained unmatched. The CDR3 region is CASSSLAGGQGLNTQYF. The CDR3 nucleotides read TGTGCCAGCAGCTCCTTAGCGGGGGGGCAAGGTCTAAATACGCAGTATTTT.

This clone has more than one count but fewer than ten. The chain is built from TRBV20-1 and TRBJ2-7; D unresolved. The germline gives CDR1 DFQATT, CDR2 SNEGSKA (reference sequence). The V gene lost 5 bases and the J gene lost 3 bases, with 8 bases spanning the gap. The CDR3 runs 11 residues. CDR3 DNA: TGCAGTGCTTCGGCGAACTACGAGCAGTACTTC. Translated, it gives CSASANYEQYF.

The chain links TRBV19 to TRBJ2-3; D is possibly TRBD1 or TRBD2 (5 bases each). The V gene lost 4 bases and the J gene lost 2 bases, with 10 bases spanning the gap. CDR3 length equals 14 residues. Germline CDR1 is LNHDA and CDR2 is SQIVND (reference sequence). The CDR3 nucleotides are TGTGCCAGTAGTAAGGGACGCTACACAGATACGCAGTATTTT. Amino acid sequence: CASSKGRYTDTQYF.

V is TRBV15 and J is TRBJ1-1; possibly TRBD1 for D (6 bases). Deletions cut 5 bases from V and 3 bases from J, with 16 bases between. Germline CDR1 is LNHNV and CDR2 is YYDKDF (reference sequence). The CDR3 is 15 amino acids. The CDR3 DNA reads TGTGCCACCAGCGGGAACAGGGATTGGTACACTGAAGCTTTCTTT. Residues: CATSGNRDWYTEAFF. Drawing the rest from reference TRBV15 and TRBJ1-1, the complete variable domain is DAMVIQNPRYQVTQFGKPVTLSCSQTLNHNVMYWYQQKSSQAPKLLFHYYDKDFNNEADTPDNFQSRRPNTSFCFLDIRSPGLGDTAMYLCATSGNRDWYTEAFFGQGTRLTVV.